In its sample, the clone carrying this T cell receptor beta chain was seen a few times. Its antigen is unknown. Trimming stripped 5 bases from V and 7 bases from J, with 8 bases between. The CDR3 is 12 residues long. Time point: pre-sensitization, week 0. Treatment meaning: therapeutic diphenylcyclopropenone sensitization with weekly scalp DPC. Unique molecular identifiers were attached to individual cDNA molecules during library preparation. In the authors' workflow: Per sample, the median was 95,638 TCRs, with values from 23,224 to 690,600. TCRdb called the RACE reads again in MiXCR, with one record for every CDR3 protein. TCRdb's processing, not the study's, gives the V and J calls here. This table has more than 250,000 distinct CDR3 sequences, over 7.5% appearing once. The data derive from a study of human T cells and chemical hapten exposure. Findings of the study overall: Versus controls, expanded TCRs had significantly more large CDR3 similarity clusters.

This sequence originates from a man between 18 and 29 years old with alopecia areata. Some clones in this sample may be carry-over from other donors' samples. This chain uses TRBV12-3 or TRBV12-4 with TRBJ1-4; no clear D. This sample comprised whole blood, obtained in connection with sensitization to the hapten diphenylcyclopropenone (DPC). The CDR3 DNA reads as TGTGCCAGCAGTATGATCCCTGAAAAACTGTTTTTT. Its protein product is CASSMIPEKLFF.